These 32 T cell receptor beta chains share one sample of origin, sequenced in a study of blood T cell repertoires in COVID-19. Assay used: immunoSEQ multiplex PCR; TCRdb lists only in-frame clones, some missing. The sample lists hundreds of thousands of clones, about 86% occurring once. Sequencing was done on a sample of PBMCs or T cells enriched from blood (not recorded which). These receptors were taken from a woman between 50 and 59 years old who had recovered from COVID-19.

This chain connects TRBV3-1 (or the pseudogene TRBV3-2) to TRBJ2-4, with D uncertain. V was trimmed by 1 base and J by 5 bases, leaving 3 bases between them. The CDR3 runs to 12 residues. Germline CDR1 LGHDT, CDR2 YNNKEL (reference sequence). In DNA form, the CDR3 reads TGTGCCAGCAGCCAAGTCGAAAACATTCAGTACTTC. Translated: CASSQVENIQYF.

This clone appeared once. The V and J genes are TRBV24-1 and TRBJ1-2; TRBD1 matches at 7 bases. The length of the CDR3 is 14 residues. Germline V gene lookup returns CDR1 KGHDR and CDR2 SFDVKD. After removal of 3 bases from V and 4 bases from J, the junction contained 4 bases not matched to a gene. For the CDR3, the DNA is TGTGCCACCAGTGATAGGGACAGCAGCTATGGCTACACCTTC. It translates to CATSDRDSSYGYTF.

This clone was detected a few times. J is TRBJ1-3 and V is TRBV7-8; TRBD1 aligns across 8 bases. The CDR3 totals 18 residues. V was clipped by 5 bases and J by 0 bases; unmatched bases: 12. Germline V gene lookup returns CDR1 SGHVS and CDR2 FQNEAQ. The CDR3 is CASSQAGGPEYSGNTIYF. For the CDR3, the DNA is TGTGCCAGCAGCCAGGCAGGGGGCCCTGAGTACTCTGGAAACACCATATATTTT. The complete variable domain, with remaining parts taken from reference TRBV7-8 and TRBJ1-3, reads GAGVSQSPRYKVAKRGQDVALRCDPISGHVSLFWYQQALGQGPEFLTYFQNEAQLDKSGLPSDRFFAERPEGSVSTLKIQRTQQEDSAVYLCASSQAGGPEYSGNTIYFGEGSWLTVV.

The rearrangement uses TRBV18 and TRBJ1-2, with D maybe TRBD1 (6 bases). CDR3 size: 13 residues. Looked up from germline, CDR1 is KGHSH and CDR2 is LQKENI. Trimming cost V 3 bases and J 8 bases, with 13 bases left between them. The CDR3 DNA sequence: TGTGCCAGCTCACCCGTTGGACAGAGCGGCTACACCTTC. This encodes CASSPVGQSGYTF. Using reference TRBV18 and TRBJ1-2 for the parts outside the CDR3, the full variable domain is NAGVMQNPRHLVRRRGQEARLRCSPMKGHSHVYWYRQLPEEGLKFMVYLQKENIIDESGMPKERFSAEFPKEGPSILRIQQVVRGDSAAYFCASSPVGQSGYTFGSGTRLTVV.

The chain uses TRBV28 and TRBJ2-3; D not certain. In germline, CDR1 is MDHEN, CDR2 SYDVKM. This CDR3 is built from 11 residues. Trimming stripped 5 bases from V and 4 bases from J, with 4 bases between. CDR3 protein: CASSLPDTQYF. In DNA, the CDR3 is TGTGCCAGCAGTCTACCAGATACGCAGTATTTT.

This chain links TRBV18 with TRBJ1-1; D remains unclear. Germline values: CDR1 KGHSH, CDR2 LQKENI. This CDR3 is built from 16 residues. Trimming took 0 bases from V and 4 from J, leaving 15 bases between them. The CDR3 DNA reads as TGTGCCAGCTCACCACCCGGGAAACCGAGAGGCACTGAAGCTTTCTTT. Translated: CASSPPGKPRGTEAFF.

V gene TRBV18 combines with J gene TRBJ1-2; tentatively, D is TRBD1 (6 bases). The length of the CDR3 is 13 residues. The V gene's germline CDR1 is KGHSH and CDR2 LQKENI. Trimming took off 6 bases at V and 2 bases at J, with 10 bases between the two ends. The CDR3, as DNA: TGTGCCAGCTCGTCAGGGGAGAACTATGGCTACACCTTC. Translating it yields CASSSGENYGYTF.

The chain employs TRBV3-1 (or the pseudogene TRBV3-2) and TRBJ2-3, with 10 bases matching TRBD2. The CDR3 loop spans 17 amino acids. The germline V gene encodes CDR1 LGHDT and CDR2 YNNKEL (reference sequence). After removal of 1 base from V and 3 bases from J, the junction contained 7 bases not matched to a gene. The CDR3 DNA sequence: TGTGCCAGCAGCCAAGTTGGGGGACTAGCGTTTACAGATACGCAGTATTTT. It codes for CASSQVGGLAFTDTQYF.

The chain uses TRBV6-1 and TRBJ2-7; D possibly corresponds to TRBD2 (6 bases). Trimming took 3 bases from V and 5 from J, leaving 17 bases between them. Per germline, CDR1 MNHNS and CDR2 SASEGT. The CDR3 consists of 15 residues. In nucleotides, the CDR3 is TGTGCCAGCAGTGAGGAGGGGACCCTTGCGGACGAGCAGTACTTC. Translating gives CASSEEGTLADEQYF.

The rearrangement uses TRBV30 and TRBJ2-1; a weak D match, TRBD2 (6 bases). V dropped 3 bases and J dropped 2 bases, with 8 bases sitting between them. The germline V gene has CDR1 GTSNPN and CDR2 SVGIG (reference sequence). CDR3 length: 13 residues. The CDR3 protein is CAWRERAYNEQFF. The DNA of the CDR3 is TGTGCCTGGAGGGAGCGGGCCTACAATGAGCAGTTCTTC.

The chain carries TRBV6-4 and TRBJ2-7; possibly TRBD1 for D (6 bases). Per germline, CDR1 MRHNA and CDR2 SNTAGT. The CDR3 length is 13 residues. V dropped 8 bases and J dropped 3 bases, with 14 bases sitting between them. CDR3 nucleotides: TGTGCCAGCCATTCACGACAGGACTACGAGCAGTACTTC. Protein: CASHSRQDYEQYF.

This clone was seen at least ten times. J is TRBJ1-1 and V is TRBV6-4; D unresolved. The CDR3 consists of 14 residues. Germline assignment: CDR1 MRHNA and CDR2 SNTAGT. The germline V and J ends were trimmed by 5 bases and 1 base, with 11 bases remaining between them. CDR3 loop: CASSSSPGNTEAFF. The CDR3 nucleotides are TGTGCCAGCAGTTCGAGCCCTGGGAACACTGAAGCTTTCTTT.

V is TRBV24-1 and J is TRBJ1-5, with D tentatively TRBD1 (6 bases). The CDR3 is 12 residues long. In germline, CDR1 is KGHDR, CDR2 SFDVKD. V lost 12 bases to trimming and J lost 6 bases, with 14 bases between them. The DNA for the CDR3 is TGTGCCGTACAAGGGGGGGGTCAGCCCCAGCATTTT. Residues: CAVQGGGQPQHF.

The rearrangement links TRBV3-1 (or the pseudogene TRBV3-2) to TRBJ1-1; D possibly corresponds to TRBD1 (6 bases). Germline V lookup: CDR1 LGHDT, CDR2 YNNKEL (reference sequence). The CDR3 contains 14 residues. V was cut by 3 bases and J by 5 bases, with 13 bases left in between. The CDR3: CASSHLAGVTEAFF. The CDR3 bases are TGTGCCAGCAGCCACTTAGCAGGGGTGACTGAAGCTTTCTTT.

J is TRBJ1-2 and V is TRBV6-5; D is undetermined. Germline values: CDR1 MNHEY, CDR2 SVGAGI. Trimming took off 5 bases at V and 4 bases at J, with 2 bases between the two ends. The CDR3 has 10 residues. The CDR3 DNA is TGTGCCAGCAGTCGCTATGGCTACACCTTC. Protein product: CASSRYGYTF.

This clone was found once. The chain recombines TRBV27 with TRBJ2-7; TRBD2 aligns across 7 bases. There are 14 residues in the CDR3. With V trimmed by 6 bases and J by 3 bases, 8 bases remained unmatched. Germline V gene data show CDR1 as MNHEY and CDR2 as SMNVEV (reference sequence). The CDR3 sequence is CASSARGSFYEQYF. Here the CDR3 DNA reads TGTGCCAGCAGCGCGCGGGGGAGCTTCTACGAGCAGTACTTC.

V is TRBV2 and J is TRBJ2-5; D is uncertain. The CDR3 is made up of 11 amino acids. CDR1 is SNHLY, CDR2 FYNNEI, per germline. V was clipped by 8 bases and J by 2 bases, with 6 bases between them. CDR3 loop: CASGQQETQYF. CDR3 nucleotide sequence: TGTGCCAGCGGGCAGCAAGAGACCCAGTACTTC.

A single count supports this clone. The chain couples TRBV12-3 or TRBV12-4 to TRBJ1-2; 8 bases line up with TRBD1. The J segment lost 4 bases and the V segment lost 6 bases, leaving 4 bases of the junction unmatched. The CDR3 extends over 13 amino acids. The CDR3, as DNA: TGTGCCAGCAGACTCGGACAGGGCTATGGCTACACCTTC. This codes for CASRLGQGYGYTF.

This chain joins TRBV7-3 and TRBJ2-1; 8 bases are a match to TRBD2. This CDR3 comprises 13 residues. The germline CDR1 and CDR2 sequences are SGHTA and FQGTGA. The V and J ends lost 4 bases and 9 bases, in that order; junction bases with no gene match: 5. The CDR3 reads CASSSARGGEQFF. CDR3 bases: TGTGCCAGCAGCTCAGCTCGGGGGGGTGAGCAGTTCTTC.

Here the CDR3 DNA reads TGTGCCAGCTCACCGGGACAGCCAAACACCATATATTTT. Its translation is CASSPGQPNTIYF. This chain links TRBV18 with TRBJ1-3, with 7 bases identical to TRBD1. This CDR3 spans 13 amino acids. Germline V lookup: CDR1 KGHSH, CDR2 LQKENI. V gave up 3 bases and J gave up 6 bases; unmatched junction bases: 2.

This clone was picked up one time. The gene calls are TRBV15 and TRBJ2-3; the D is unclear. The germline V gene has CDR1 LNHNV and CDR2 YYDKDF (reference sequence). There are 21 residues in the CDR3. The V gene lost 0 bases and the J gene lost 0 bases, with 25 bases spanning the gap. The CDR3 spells CATSRDLILRLGQSSTDTQYF. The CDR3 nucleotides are TGTGCCACCAGCAGAGATTTGATCTTACGGCTGGGCCAGAGTAGCACAGATACGCAGTATTTT.

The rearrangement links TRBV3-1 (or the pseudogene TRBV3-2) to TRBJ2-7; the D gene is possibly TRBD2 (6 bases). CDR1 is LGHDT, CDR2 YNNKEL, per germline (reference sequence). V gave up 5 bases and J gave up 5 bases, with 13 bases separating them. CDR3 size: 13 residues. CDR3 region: CASSRRDLNEQYF. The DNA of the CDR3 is TGTGCCAGCAGCAGACGGGACTTGAACGAGCAGTACTTC.

The CDR3 is CASSSTGMNTEAFF. CDR3 coding DNA: TGTGCCAGCAGCTCGACAGGGATGAACACTGAAGCTTTCTTT. The chain carries TRBV7-9 and TRBJ1-1; 7 nucleotides line up with TRBD1. The V gene's germline CDR1 is SEHNR and CDR2 FQNEAQ (reference sequence). V shed 4 bases, J shed 0 bases, and the junction held 2 bases outside the gene matches. This CDR3 contains 14 residues.

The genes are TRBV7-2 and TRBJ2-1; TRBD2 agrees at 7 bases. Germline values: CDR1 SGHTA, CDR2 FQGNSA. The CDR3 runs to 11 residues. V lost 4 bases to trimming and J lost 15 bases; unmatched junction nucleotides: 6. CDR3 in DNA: TGTGCCAGCAGCTCCCGGGAGGTCCCGTTCTTC. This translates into CASSSREVPFF.

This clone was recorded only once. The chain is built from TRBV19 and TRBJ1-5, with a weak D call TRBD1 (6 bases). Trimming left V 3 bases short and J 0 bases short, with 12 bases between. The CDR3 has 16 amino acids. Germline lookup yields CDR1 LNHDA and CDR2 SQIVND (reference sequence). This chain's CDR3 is CASSIREGVSNQPQHF. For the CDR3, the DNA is TGTGCCAGTAGTATTAGGGAGGGGGTTAGCAATCAGCCCCAGCATTTT.

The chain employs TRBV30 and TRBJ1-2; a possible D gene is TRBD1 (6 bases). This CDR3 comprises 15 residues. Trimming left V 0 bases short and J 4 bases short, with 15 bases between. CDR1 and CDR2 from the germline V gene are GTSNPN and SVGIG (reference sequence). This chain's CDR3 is CAWSVAAGEIYGYTF. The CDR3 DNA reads TGTGCCTGGAGTGTAGCGGCAGGGGAAATCTATGGCTACACCTTC.

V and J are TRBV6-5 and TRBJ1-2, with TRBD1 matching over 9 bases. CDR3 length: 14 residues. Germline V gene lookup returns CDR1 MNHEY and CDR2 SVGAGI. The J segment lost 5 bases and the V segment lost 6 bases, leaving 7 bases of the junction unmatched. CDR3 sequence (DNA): TGTGCCAGCAGCCGCATGGGACAGGGTTATGGCTACACCTTC. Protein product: CASSRMGQGYGYTF.

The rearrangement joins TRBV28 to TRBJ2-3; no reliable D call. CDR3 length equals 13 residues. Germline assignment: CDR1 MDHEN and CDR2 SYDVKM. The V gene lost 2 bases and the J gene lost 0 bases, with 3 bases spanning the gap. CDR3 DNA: TGTGCCAGCAGTTTACCTAGCACAGATACGCAGTATTTT. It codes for CASSLPSTDTQYF.

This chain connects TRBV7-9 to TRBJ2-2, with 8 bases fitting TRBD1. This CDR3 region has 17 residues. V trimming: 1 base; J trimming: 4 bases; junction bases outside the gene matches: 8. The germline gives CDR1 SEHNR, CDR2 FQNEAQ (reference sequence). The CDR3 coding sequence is TGTGCCAGCAGCTTAGGACAGGGGAATTGGGCCACCGGGGAGCTGTTTTTT. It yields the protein CASSLGQGNWATGELFF.

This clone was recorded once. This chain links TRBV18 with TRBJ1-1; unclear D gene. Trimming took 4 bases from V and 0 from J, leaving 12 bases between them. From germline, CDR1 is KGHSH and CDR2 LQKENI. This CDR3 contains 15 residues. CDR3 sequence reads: CASSHDTILNTEAFF. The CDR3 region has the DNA TGTGCCAGCTCACACGACACGATTCTGAACACTGAAGCTTTCTTT. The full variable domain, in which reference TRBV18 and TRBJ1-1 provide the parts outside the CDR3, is NAGVMQNPRHLVRRRGQEARLRCSPMKGHSHVYWYRQLPEEGLKFMVYLQKENIIDESGMPKERFSAEFPKEGPSILRIQQVVRGDSAAYFCASSHDTILNTEAFFGQGTRLTVV.

CDR3 residues: CASSSGTGAYEQYF. For the CDR3, the DNA is TGTGCCAGCAGCTCCGGGACAGGGGCCTACGAGCAGTACTTC. The V gene is TRBV7-3, the J gene TRBJ2-7; 10 nucleotides agree with TRBD1. Germline CDR1 SGHTA, CDR2 FQGTGA. This CDR3 has 14 amino acids. V shed 4 bases and J 2 bases; nucleotides not matched to a gene: 2.

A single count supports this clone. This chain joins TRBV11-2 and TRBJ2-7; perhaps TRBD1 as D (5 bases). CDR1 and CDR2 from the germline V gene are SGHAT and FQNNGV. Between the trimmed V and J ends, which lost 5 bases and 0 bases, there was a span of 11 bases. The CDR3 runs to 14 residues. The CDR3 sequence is CASSQWGSSYEQYF. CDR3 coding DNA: TGTGCCAGCAGCCAATGGGGCAGCTCCTACGAGCAGTACTTC. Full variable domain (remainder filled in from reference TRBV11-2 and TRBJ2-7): EAGVAQSPRYKIIEKRQSVAFWCNPISGHATLYWYQQILGQGPKLLIQFQNNGVVDDSQLPKDRFSAERLKGVDSTLKIQPAKLEDSAVYLCASSQWGSSYEQYFGPGTRLTVT.